Listed here are 17 T cell receptor beta chains from one sample, sequenced in a study of shared clonotypes between healthy human individuals. Method: immunoSEQ multiplex PCR; TCRdb's copy keeps in-frame clones and lacks some. The sample contains a few million clones, roughly 93% of which appear only once. The sequencing sample was made of naive CD4+ T cells from PBMCs. Subset in this sample: CD45RA+ positively selected. The receptors originated from a man younger than 35 in good health. Some clones in this sample may be carry-over from other donors' samples.

In DNA form, the CDR3 reads TGTGCCAGCATATATACAGGGGAGTATGGCTACACCTTC. Translating gives CASIYTGEYGYTF. The chain employs TRBV2 and TRBJ1-2, with 7 bases lining up with TRBD1. With 7 bases clipped from V and 5 bases from J, the junction kept 7 bases outside the gene matches. The CDR3 is 13 amino acids. Germline CDR1 and CDR2: SNHLY and FYNNEI.

Concerning this clone: The same CDR3 also results from other DNA sequences found in this sample. The chain is built from TRBV18 and TRBJ2-7; D remains ambiguous. The CDR3 loop spans 13 amino acids. From germline, CDR1 is KGHSH and CDR2 LQKENI. Deletions cut 3 bases from V and 0 bases from J, with 6 bases between. This chain's CDR3 is CASSPPSSYEQYF. CDR3 in DNA: TGTGCCAGCTCACCGCCGAGCTCCTACGAGCAGTACTTC.

In nucleotides, the CDR3 is TGTGCCAGCAGCGGACAGGGAACCTCTGGAAACACCATATATTTT. Protein sequence: CASSGQGTSGNTIYF. The rearrangement uses TRBV4-2 and TRBJ1-3; 8 bases line up with TRBD1. The CDR3 loop spans 15 amino acids. Trimming took 5 bases from V and 0 from J; bases not matched to a gene: 3. Germline V CDR1 and CDR2: LGHNA, YNFKEQ.

The genes are TRBV6-1 and TRBJ2-1; TRBD1 matches at 9 bases. This CDR3 is built from 16 residues. With 6 bases clipped from V and 2 bases from J, the junction kept 8 bases outside the gene matches. From germline, CDR1 is MNHNS and CDR2 SASEGT. CDR3 sequence: CASSELNRGPYNEQFF. The CDR3 coding sequence is TGTGCCAGCAGCGAATTGAACAGGGGGCCCTACAATGAGCAGTTCTTC.

Notes on this clone: This sample includes further DNA sequences coding for the same CDR3. The chain combines TRBV7-9 with TRBJ1-2; TRBD1 might be the D (5 bases). The V end was cut by 4 bases, the J end by 4 bases, with 10 bases between. In germline, CDR1 is SEHNR, CDR2 FQNEAQ (reference sequence). CDR3 length: 13 amino acids. For the CDR3, the DNA is TGTGCCAGCAGCTCCGGACAACTCTATGGCTACACCTTC. This encodes CASSSGQLYGYTF.

V gene TRBV6-1 combines with J gene TRBJ2-6; D is unclear. This CDR3 comprises 19 residues. Trimming pared 1 base from V and 0 bases from J, leaving 16 bases between. Germline V gene data show CDR1 as MNHNS and CDR2 as SASEGT. CDR3 nucleotides: TGTGCCAGCAGTGAAGTAAGTCACCGGGCCTTCTCTGGGGCCAACGTCCTGACTTTC. Translated: CASSEVSHRAFSGANVLTF.

This rearrangement joins TRBV5-8 to TRBJ1-1, with a possible D match to TRBD1 (6 bases). The V gene lost 2 bases and the J gene lost 5 bases, with 10 bases spanning the gap. The CDR3 extends over 13 amino acids. Germline V gene lookup returns CDR1 SGHTS and CDR2 YDEGEE. The CDR3 nucleotides read TGTGCCAGCAGCTTCCGAGGGGGGACTGAAGCTTTCTTT. Translated, it gives CASSFRGGTEAFF.

The chain employs TRBV18 and TRBJ2-5, with unresolved D. In germline, CDR1 is KGHSH, CDR2 LQKENI. The V gene lost 4 bases and the J gene lost 2 bases, with 5 bases spanning the gap. The CDR3 covers 12 residues. This chain's CDR3 is CASSLLQETQYF. CDR3 nucleotide sequence: TGTGCCAGCTCACTATTACAAGAGACCCAGTACTTC.

This clone was observed a handful of times. The CDR3 loop is CSVVFGRGLTEAFF. The CDR3 nucleotides are TGCAGCGTTGTATTTGGCAGGGGGCTCACTGAAGCTTTCTTT. The chain links TRBV29-1 to TRBJ1-1; 8 nucleotides agree with TRBD1. V trimming: 4 bases; J trimming: 4 bases; junction bases outside the gene matches: 8. The germline V gene has CDR1 SQVTM and CDR2 ANQGSEA. The length of the CDR3 is 14 residues. The full variable domain, in which reference TRBV29-1 and TRBJ1-1 provide the parts outside the CDR3, is SAVISQKPSRDICQRGTSLTIQCQVDSQVTMMFWYRQQPGQSLTLIATANQGSEATYESGFVIDKFPISRPNLTFSTLTVSNMSPEDSSIYLCSVVFGRGLTEAFFGQGTRLTVV.

CDR3 nucleotide sequence: TGTGCCAGCAGTGAGGGGGCTTGGGGCACTGAAGCTTTCTTT. Translated, it gives CASSEGAWGTEAFF. The chain links TRBV6-6 to TRBJ1-1, with 7 bases that match TRBD1. V was pared by 5 bases and J by 4 bases, with 7 bases of the junction left unmatched. Germline values: CDR1 MNHNY, CDR2 SVGAGI (reference sequence). There are 14 residues in the CDR3.

This clone was picked up a small number of times. The gene calls are TRBV4-1 and TRBJ1-1; D call uncertain. CDR3 length equals 15 residues. Trimming left V 0 bases short and J 0 bases short, with 8 bases between. Germline lookup yields CDR1 MGHRA and CDR2 YSYEKL. The CDR3 coding sequence is TGCGCCAGCAGCCAAGAGATACTGCTGAACACTGAAGCTTTCTTT. It yields the protein CASSQEILLNTEAFF.

The rearrangement links TRBV29-1 to TRBJ1-1; 8 nucleotides line up with TRBD1. J lost 5 bases, V lost 2 bases, and 10 bases had no gene match. CDR3 length equals 15 residues. Germline V lookup: CDR1 SQVTM, CDR2 ANQGSEA. The CDR3 spells CSVEQGRGPGTEAFF. As DNA, the CDR3 is TGCAGCGTTGAACAGGGCAGGGGGCCGGGGACTGAAGCTTTCTTT.

This clone came up a few times. Other DNA sequences within the sample encode an identical CDR3. This sequence joins TRBV19 and TRBJ1-5, with D possibly matching TRBD1 (5 bases). The CDR3 length is 12 residues. Between the trimmed V and J ends, which lost 4 bases and 9 bases, there was a span of 10 bases. The V gene's germline CDR1 is LNHDA and CDR2 SQIVND (reference sequence). The CDR3 spells CASSTQVGPQHF. CDR3 DNA sequence: TGTGCCAGTAGTACACAGGTTGGGCCCCAGCATTTT.

V usage is TRBV28 and J usage is TRBJ2-1; D may match TRBD1 or TRBD2 (5 bases each). The CDR3 length is 18 residues. CDR1 and CDR2 from the germline V gene are MDHEN and SYDVKM. V was shortened by 5 bases and J by 2 bases, with 22 bases between the two germline ends. The CDR3 reads CASSEVDNPSLPYNEQFF. CDR3 DNA sequence: TGTGCCAGCAGTGAGGTGGACAATCCTAGCCTCCCCTACAATGAGCAGTTCTTC.

This chain joins TRBV5-1 and TRBJ2-7; 10 bases line up with TRBD2. CDR3 length: 20 amino acids. CDR1 and CDR2 from the germline V gene are SGHRS and YFSETQ. With 3 bases clipped from V and 7 bases from J, the junction kept 25 bases outside the gene matches. The DNA for the CDR3 is TGCGCCAGCAGCTCCAGACCCGAGGGAACTAGCGGGATGTCGGAGGCAGAGCAGTACTTC. Translating it yields CASSSRPEGTSGMSEAEQYF. The whole variable domain, filled in from reference TRBV5-1 and TRBJ2-7, reads KAGVTQTPRYLIKTRGQQVTLSCSPISGHRSVSWYQQTPGQGLQFLFEYFSETQRNKGNFPGRFSGRQFSNSRSEMNVSTLELGDSALYLCASSSRPEGTSGMSEAEQYFGPGTRLTVT.

This chain joins TRBV6-1 and TRBJ1-4, with D perhaps TRBD1 (5 bases). The germline V gene has CDR1 MNHNS and CDR2 SASEGT. Trimming removed 0 bases at V and 10 bases at J, with 15 bases between. The CDR3 contains 15 residues. In DNA form, the CDR3 reads TGTGCCAGCAGTGAAGCCCGGGACCAGGGAGGAAAACTGTTTTTT. This gives the protein CASSEARDQGGKLFF.

The V and J genes are TRBV27 and TRBJ1-2; D may be TRBD1 (5 bases). This CDR3 is 13 amino acids long. V lost 10 bases and J 4 bases, leaving 16 bases between the germline ends. CDR1 is MNHEY, CDR2 SMNVEV, per germline (reference sequence). The CDR3 sequence is CATSGDGLYGYTF. The CDR3 DNA sequence: TGTGCCACCTCCGGGGACGGACTCTATGGCTACACCTTC.